This entry lists 27 T cell receptor beta chains sequenced from one sample in a study of early T cells in non-severe SARS-CoV-2 infection. TCRdb re-called the 5' RACE reads through MiXCR, storing one row per CDR3 protein. The repertoire consists of tens of thousands of distinct CDR3 sequences, with more than 9% occurring once and the leading ten covering under 6%. Sample: whole blood. These receptors were obtained from an adult who was a healthcare worker with PCR-confirmed SARS-CoV-2 infection or an uninfected control (not recorded which).

This chain joins TRBV7-9 and TRBJ2-1, with TRBD2 identical over 8 bases. V lost 4 bases, J lost 10 bases, and 12 bases stayed unmatched. The CDR3 is 15 amino acids. Germline V gives CDR1 SEHNR, CDR2 FQNEAQ (reference sequence). CDR3 protein: CASSSLAGTREEQFF. Here the CDR3 DNA reads TGTGCCAGCAGCTCCTTGGCCGGGACTAGAGAGGAGCAGTTCTTC.

The CDR3 reads CSARDRLRGWTDTQYF. The CDR3 DNA reads TGCAGTGCTAGAGATAGGTTAAGGGGGTGGACAGATACGCAGTATTTT. V and J are TRBV20-1 and TRBJ2-3; D perhaps matches TRBD1 (6 bases). Trimming removed 0 bases at V and 3 bases at J, with 16 bases between. Looked up from germline, CDR1 is DFQATT and CDR2 is SNEGSKA (reference sequence). There are 16 residues in the CDR3.

This clonotype was recorded a few times. The chain recombines TRBV6-6 with TRBJ2-7; D call uncertain. The CDR3 extends over 15 amino acids. Looked up from germline, CDR1 is MNHNY and CDR2 is SVGAGI (reference sequence). Trimming removed 4 bases from V and 7 bases from J, with 20 bases in between. The CDR3 protein is CASSSSELLFREQYF. The CDR3 nucleotides are TGTGCCAGCAGTTCCTCTGAGTTGCTCTTTAGAGAGCAGTACTTC.

This clonotype appeared many times. The V gene is TRBV2, the J gene TRBJ2-1; 7 bases map to TRBD2. The germline CDR1 and CDR2 sequences are SNHLY and FYNNEI. This CDR3 spans 15 amino acids. Trimming removed 5 bases from V and 7 bases from J; junction bases left unmatched: 11. In nucleotides, the CDR3 is TGTGCCAGCAGTCGCAGGCCCGCGGGAGTAAATGAGCAGTTCTTC. Its translation: CASSRRPAGVNEQFF.

J is TRBJ2-7 and V is TRBV12-3 or TRBV12-4, with 9 bases that match TRBD1. Trimming at V came to 6 bases and at J to 6 bases, leaving 15 bases not matched to a gene. The CDR3 is 16 amino acids. CDR3 sequence: CASSTSGTGFSVEQYF. The CDR3 DNA reads as TGTGCCAGCAGCACATCCGGGACAGGGTTTTCGGTCGAGCAGTACTTC.

The J gene is TRBJ1-4, the V gene TRBV29-1, with TRBD1 identical over 8 bases. The ends lost 3 bases at V and 7 bases at J; junction bases unmatched: 10. CDR1 is SQVTM, CDR2 ANQGSEA, per germline. CDR3 length: 15 residues. The CDR3: CSVEGTGDPLEKLFF. CDR3 DNA: TGCAGCGTTGAGGGGACAGGAGACCCTCTTGAAAAACTGTTTTTT.

The chain joins TRBV4-3 to TRBJ2-1; no clear D gene. Germline V gene data show CDR1 as LGHNA and CDR2 as YSLEER. The V and J ends lost 0 bases and 5 bases respectively, with 11 bases between them. The CDR3 has 15 residues. The CDR3: CASSQDLRLHNEQFF. The CDR3 DNA is TGCGCCAGCAGCCAAGACTTGAGACTCCACAATGAGCAGTTCTTC.

This clonotype was seen many times. The chain employs TRBV19 and TRBJ2-6; TRBD2 is a possible D gene (5 bases). The length of the CDR3 is 15 residues. V lost 2 bases and J 4 bases, leaving 9 bases between the germline ends. Looked up from germline, CDR1 is LNHDA and CDR2 is SQIVND (reference sequence). The DNA of the CDR3 is TGTGCCAGTAGTATAAGAGGGCCCGGGGCCAACGTCCTGACTTTC. Amino acids: CASSIRGPGANVLTF.

V usage is TRBV18 and J usage is TRBJ1-4, with unresolved D. Germline assignment: CDR1 KGHSH and CDR2 LQKENI. This CDR3 has 12 residues. The germline V and J ends were trimmed by 2 bases and 8 bases, with 6 bases remaining between them. The CDR3 DNA is TGTGCCAGCTCACCAGAGGACGAAAAACTGTTTTTT. Amino acid sequence: CASSPEDEKLFF.

V gene TRBV9 combines with J gene TRBJ2-7; D remains unclear. Germline V gene lookup returns CDR1 SGDLS and CDR2 YYNGEE. The CDR3 sequence is 15 residues long. V dropped 3 bases and J dropped 3 bases, with 16 bases sitting between them. CDR3 nucleotide sequence: TGTGCCAGCAGCGAGGGCTCCGGTCTCGTCTACGAGCAGTACTTC. This codes for CASSEGSGLVYEQYF.

This clonotype was seen ten or more times. V usage is TRBV7-2 and J usage is TRBJ2-1; possible D gene TRBD2, 7 bases. This CDR3 comprises 15 residues. The germline V gene has CDR1 SGHTA and CDR2 FQGNSA. The V and J ends lost 1 base and 6 bases respectively, with 13 bases between them. CDR3 sequence (DNA): TGTGCCAGCAGCTTAGTCCTCGGGGGGCCCAATGAGCAGTTCTTC. This gives the protein CASSLVLGGPNEQFF.

CDR3 sequence reads: CSANAGTGMGTEAFF. The CDR3 DNA is TGCAGTGCAAACGCCGGGACAGGGATGGGCACTGAAGCTTTCTTT. This chain joins TRBV20-1 and TRBJ1-1, with 9 nucleotides matching TRBD1. CDR3 length: 15 amino acids. Germline CDR1 is DFQATT and CDR2 is SNEGSKA (reference sequence). Trimming cost V 6 bases and J 4 bases; bases outside gene matches: 12.

This clonotype was detected only a few times. The rearrangement links TRBV27 to TRBJ1-1, with TRBD1 matching over 9 bases. The CDR3 contains 14 residues. CDR1 is MNHEY and CDR2 is SMNVEV in the germline V gene (reference sequence). The V segment lost 6 bases and the J segment 5 bases; nucleotides outside the gene matches: 7. Here the CDR3 reads CASSLQGARTEAFF. The CDR3 region has the DNA TGTGCCAGCAGCTTACAGGGGGCGAGAACTGAAGCTTTCTTT.

The chain couples TRBV6-1 to TRBJ1-2, with D tentatively TRBD1 (6 bases). V lost 6 bases and J 8 bases, leaving 16 bases between the germline ends. The length of the CDR3 is 13 residues. Germline V gives CDR1 MNHNS, CDR2 SASEGT. This CDR3 reads CASRGFTGTGYTF. CDR3 sequence (DNA): TGTGCCAGCAGGGGCTTTACAGGGACCGGCTACACCTTC.

Many counts were recorded for this clonotype. The chain couples TRBV4-2 to TRBJ1-1, with D possibly matching TRBD1 (6 bases). Per germline, CDR1 LGHNA and CDR2 YNFKEQ. CDR3 length: 13 amino acids. Trimming removed 1 base at V and 8 bases at J, with 11 bases between. The CDR3 bases are TGTGCCAGCAGCCAAGGACAGGAACTCGAAGCTTTCTTT. This gives the protein CASSQGQELEAFF.

This clonotype was counted ten times or more. The chain combines TRBV7-9 with TRBJ1-5, with TRBD1 as a possible D gene (5 bases). Germline V gene sequence: CDR1 SEHNR, CDR2 FQNEAQ (reference sequence). V lost 2 bases and J lost 4, with 9 bases in between. The CDR3 loop spans 14 amino acids. The CDR3: CASSLFGGNQPQHF. CDR3 bases: TGTGCCAGCAGCTTATTTGGGGGTAATCAGCCCCAGCATTTT. Filled out from reference TRBV7-9 and TRBJ1-5, the complete variable domain reads DTGVSQNPRHKITKRGQNVTFRCDPISEHNRLYWYRQTLGQGPEFLTYFQNEAQLEKSRLLSDRFSAERPKGSFSTLEIQRTEQGDSAMYLCASSLFGGNQPQHFGDGTRLSIL.

The V and J genes are TRBV6-4 and TRBJ1-1; D not resolved. Germline V gene data show CDR1 as MRHNA and CDR2 as SNTAGT. The CDR3 spans 12 residues. The germline V and J ends were trimmed by 2 bases and 11 bases, with 12 bases remaining between them. The CDR3 region is CASSDGRRGAFF. The CDR3 region has the DNA TGTGCCAGCAGTGACGGGAGACGCGGGGCTTTCTTT.

Only a few counts were recorded for this clonotype. The chain is built from TRBV12-1 and TRBJ2-4. TRBV12-1 is a pseudogene locus. This CDR3 has 14 residues. CDR3 bases: TGTGCCAGCAGCTTTGCTCGAACCAAAAACATTCAGTACTTC. This translates into CASSFARTKNIQYF.

The chain recombines TRBV19 with TRBJ1-4; perhaps TRBD1 as D (5 bases). The V end lost 9 bases, the J end lost 2 bases, and 10 bases lay between the germline ends. Germline V lookup: CDR1 LNHDA, CDR2 SQIVND (reference sequence). The CDR3 runs to 13 residues. CDR3 loop: CASQGFTNEKLFF. CDR3 bases: TGTGCCAGCCAGGGTTTTACTAATGAAAAACTGTTTTTT.

This clonotype was picked up a small number of times. V gene TRBV12-5 combines with J gene TRBJ1-5; TRBD1 matches 9 bases. Per germline, CDR1 LGHNT and CDR2 FRNRAP. The ends lost 5 bases at V and 2 bases at J; junction bases unmatched: 10. The length of the CDR3 is 17 residues. CDR3: CASGPRDREGRNQPQHF. The CDR3 DNA reads TGTGCTAGTGGTCCACGGGACAGGGAAGGTCGCAATCAGCCCCAGCATTTT. Variable domain in full (rest from reference TRBV12-5 and TRBJ1-5): DARVTQTPRHKVTEMGQEVTMRCQPILGHNTVFWYRQTMMQGLELLAYFRNRAPLDDSGMPKDRFSAEMPDATLATLKIQPSEPRDSAVYFCASGPRDREGRNQPQHFGDGTRLSIL.

This clonotype has at least ten counts. The chain links TRBV6-6 to TRBJ2-1, with 10 bases aligning to TRBD2. The CDR3 extends over 16 amino acids. Germline lookup yields CDR1 MNHNY and CDR2 SVGAGI (reference sequence). V was clipped by 5 bases and J by 4 bases; unmatched bases: 8. CDR3 region: CASSRASGSWYNEQFF. The CDR3 nucleotides read TGTGCCAGCAGTAGGGCTAGCGGGAGTTGGTACAATGAGCAGTTCTTC.

This clonotype was observed at least ten times. The chain uses TRBV9 and TRBJ1-6; 7 bases are a match to TRBD1. This CDR3 is 17 amino acids long. Trimming removed 0 bases from V and 2 bases from J; junction bases left unmatched: 5. Germline V gene sequence: CDR1 SGDLS, CDR2 YYNGEE. CDR3 amino acids: CASSVEPGGAYNSPLHF. As DNA, the CDR3 is TGTGCCAGCAGCGTAGAACCAGGGGGTGCCTATAATTCACCCCTCCACTTT.

The chain has TRBV5-1 and TRBJ2-1, with D perhaps matching TRBD1 (6 bases). Germline V lookup: CDR1 SGHRS, CDR2 YFSETQ. V shed 3 bases and J shed 8 bases, with 15 bases lying between them. The CDR3 extends over 14 amino acids. The CDR3 region has the DNA TGCGCCAGCAGCTGGAAGATACAGGGCTATGAGCAGTTCTTC. Amino acids: CASSWKIQGYEQFF.

The rearrangement uses TRBV27 and TRBJ2-4, with D unresolved. Germline V lookup: CDR1 MNHEY, CDR2 SMNVEV (reference sequence). Trimming pared 5 bases from V and 9 bases from J, leaving 8 bases between. This CDR3 comprises 11 residues. CDR3 region: CASSNKVIQYF. CDR3 DNA sequence: TGTGCCAGCAGTAACAAGGTCATTCAGTACTTC.

The chain carries TRBV27 and TRBJ2-5, with D possibly matching TRBD1 (6 bases). Between the trimmed V and J ends, which lost 2 bases and 5 bases, there was a span of 15 bases. CDR3 length equals 15 residues. CDR1 and CDR2 from the germline V gene are MNHEY and SMNVEV (reference sequence). The CDR3 nucleotides read TGTGCCAGCAGTTTAACAGGGAGTAAAAGTGAGACCCAGTACTTC. It is translated as CASSLTGSKSETQYF.

The V call is TRBV27, the J call TRBJ2-7, with 7 bases identical to TRBD1. V lost 4 bases, J lost 1 base, and 4 bases stayed unmatched. CDR3 size: 14 residues. Germline lookup yields CDR1 MNHEY and CDR2 SMNVEV (reference sequence). The CDR3 loop reads CASSYRDRSYEQYF. In DNA form, the CDR3 reads TGTGCCAGCAGTTATCGGGACAGATCCTACGAGCAGTACTTC.

This clonotype occurred a few times. V is TRBV7-2 and J is TRBJ2-6; no clear D gene. The ends were cut back, 1 base at V and 0 bases at J, with 7 bases in the middle. Germline V gene lookup returns CDR1 SGHTA and CDR2 FQGNSA. The CDR3 runs to 16 residues. This chain's CDR3 is CASSLGSASGANVLTF. CDR3 sequence (DNA): TGTGCCAGCAGCTTAGGGTCGGCCTCTGGGGCCAACGTCCTGACTTTC.